This T cell receptor beta chain was captured in a study of T-cell reconstitution after alpha-beta-depleted transplantation in children. Using unique molecular identifiers, the investigators prepared the TCRbeta library. Using its own MiXCR run on the PCR reads, TCRdb lists one record per CDR3 protein. The table includes roughly 590,000 distinct CDR3 sequences, approximately 17% detected once. The germline V gene has CDR1 SGHRS and CDR2 YFSETQ. V was shortened by 0 bases and J by 3 bases, with 9 bases between the two germline ends. The CDR3 length is 15 residues. Here the sequenced sample was PBMCs from the stem cell graft donor, taken from the stem cell graft. The chain combines TRBV5-1 with TRBJ2-2; D remains unclear. The sequence derives from a human donor who donated a stem cell graft to a child with acute myeloid leukemia. The CDR3 nucleotides read TGCGCCAGCAGCTTGGGGACGGTCTACACCGGGGAGCTGTTTTTT. Its protein product is CASSLGTVYTGELFF.